The table lists the clone carrying this T cell receptor (beta chain) with a count of one. These data are taken from a study of blood T cell repertoires in COVID-19. As for the study in general: Acute-phase and convalescent COVID-19 samples originated in the United States, Italy and Spain. T cells, B-cell-depleted T cells, or PBMCs provided the cDNA or gDNA that served as material.

In the authors' methods: Amplification of reference gene primers provided the estimated nucleated cell counts. Assay used: immunoSEQ multiplex PCR; TCRdb lists only in-frame clones, some missing. That table furnishes V, J and clone size, whereas the DNA furnished D and trimming. Of 55,000 or so clones listed, 80% to 90% were seen once; the top ten hold roughly 6.4%. The CDR3 extends over 16 amino acids. Germline V gene sequence: CDR1 MDHEN, CDR2 SYDVKM. V dropped 4 bases and J dropped 4; count of bases not matched to a gene: 10. This TCR was recovered from a man in his sixties with active or convalescent COVID-19. This chain joins TRBV28 and TRBJ2-1, with 7 positions matching TRBD1. The sequenced material came from peripheral blood. This CDR3 reads CASSSTRGGQYNEQFF. Here the CDR3 DNA reads TGTGCCAGCAGTTCGACCCGTGGGGGACAGTACAATGAGCAGTTCTTC. Drawing the rest from reference TRBV28 and TRBJ2-1, the complete variable domain is DVKVTQSSRYLVKRTGEKVFLECVQDMDHENMFWYRQDPGLGLRLIYFSYDVKMKEKGDIPEGYSVSREKKERFSLILESASTNQTSMYLCASSSTRGGQYNEQFFGPGTRLTVL.